Sequencing of this TCR beta chain was carried out in a study of T cell clonality in common variable immunodeficiency. This clone was detected ten times or more. The read ends 3 residues early relative to the CDR3; the germline J gene fills the gap. The protocol was immunoSEQ multiplex PCR, while the TCRdb copy is restricted to in-frame clones and leaves out a portion. The sample counts approximately 30,000 clones, none seen once; the ten largest own approximately 4.7%. In germline, CDR1 is LNHDA, CDR2 SQIVND (reference sequence). There are 16 residues in the CDR3. V dropped 3 bases and J dropped 3; count of bases not matched to a gene: 4.

The specimen sequenced was peripheral blood mononuclear cells. The V call is TRBV19, the J call TRBJ2-3; 12 bases agree with TRBD2. The clonotype comes from a person between 18 and 70 years old in good health. The DNA read from the CDR3 is TGTGCCAGTAGTATGTGGCTAGCGGGAGGGACAGATACG. Residues: CASSMWLAGGTDT. The CDR3 as a whole reads CASSMWLAGGTDTQYF.